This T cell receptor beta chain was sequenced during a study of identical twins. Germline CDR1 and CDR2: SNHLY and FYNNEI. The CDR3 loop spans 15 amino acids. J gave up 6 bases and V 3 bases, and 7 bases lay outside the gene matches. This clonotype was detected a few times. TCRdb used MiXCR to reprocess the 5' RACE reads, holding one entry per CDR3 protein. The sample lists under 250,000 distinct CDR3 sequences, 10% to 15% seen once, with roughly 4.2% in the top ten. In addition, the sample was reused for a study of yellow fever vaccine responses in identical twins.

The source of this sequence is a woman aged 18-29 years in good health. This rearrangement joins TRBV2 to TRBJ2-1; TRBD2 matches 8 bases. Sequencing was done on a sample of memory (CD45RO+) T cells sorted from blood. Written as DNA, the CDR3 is TGTGCCAGCAGTGAGCGGGGGGCACGTAGCAATGAGCAGTTCTTC. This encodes CASSERGARSNEQFF.